Listed below are T cell receptor beta chains from one sample, sequenced in a study of cytomegalovirus exposure and HLA in healthy donors. TCRdb keeps only in-frame clones here, not all; method: immunoSEQ multiplex PCR. The table includes hundreds of thousands of clones, approximately 82% detected once. Sequencing was performed on PBMCs. These receptors all stem from a woman aged 18-29 years in good health and CMV-seronegative. Each CDR3 is given with its conserved first and last residue. Each record gives: V gene, clone size, D gene, J gene, CDR3 DNA, CDR3 protein. A D gene is named only where the DNA matches it firmly. Rows may omit the clone size; those that give it use once, few, many or a size class.

v_gene: TRBV11-2; abundance: few; d_gene: NA; j_gene: TRBJ2-1; CDR3nt: TGTGCCAGCAGCTTGAACCTCTACAATGAGCAGTTCTTC; CDR3aa: CASSLNLYNEQFF
v_gene: TRBV7-3; abundance: few; d_gene: TRBD1; j_gene: TRBJ1-1; CDR3nt: TGTGCCAGTCGACTAGGACCCCGGGACAGGGGTAACACTGAAGCTTTCTTT; CDR3aa: CASRLGPRDRGNTEAFF
v_gene: TRBV2; abundance: NA; d_gene: NA; j_gene: TRBJ1-1; CDR3nt: TGTGCCAGCAGTGCGGAGTCGAACACTGAAGCTTTCTTT; CDR3aa: CASSAESNTEAFF
v_gene: TRBV5-1; abundance: NA; d_gene: NA; j_gene: TRBJ1-1; CDR3nt: TGCGCCAGCAGCTTGGAACGCATCACTGAAGCTTTCTTT; CDR3aa: CASSLERITEAFF
v_gene: TRBV4-1; abundance: NA; d_gene: TRBD2; j_gene: TRBJ2-2; CDR3nt: TGCGCCAGCAGCCAAGGGGGGTCCCGACTAGCGGGGAGGACCGGGGAGCTGTTTTTT; CDR3aa: CASSQGGSRLAGRTGELFF
v_gene: TRBV19; abundance: NA; d_gene: NA; j_gene: TRBJ1-4; CDR3nt: TGTGCCAGTAAGGGGGTTGGAACTAATGAAAAACTGTTTTTT; CDR3aa: CASKGVGTNEKLFF
v_gene: TRBV28; abundance: NA; d_gene: NA; j_gene: TRBJ1-6; CDR3nt: TGTGCCAGCAGTTCTATTATGGGCGAGCGGAATAATTCACCCCTCCACTTT; CDR3aa: CASSSIMGERNNSPLHF
v_gene: TRBV2; abundance: NA; d_gene: NA; j_gene: TRBJ1-1; CDR3nt: TGTGCCAGCATCGGTAAGGTTGGCACTGAAGCTTTCTTT; CDR3aa: CASIGKVGTEAFF
v_gene: TRBV5-6; abundance: once; d_gene: TRBD1; j_gene: TRBJ1-2; CDR3nt: TGTGCCAGCAGCTTTGGACAGGGGGGAATCTATGGCTACACCTTC; CDR3aa: CASSFGQGGIYGYTF
v_gene: TRBV7-9; abundance: NA; d_gene: TRBD2; j_gene: TRBJ2-5; CDR3nt: TGTGCCAGCAGCTTAGTGCAGGGTTTTGTCGGGGGGCAAGAGACCCAGTACTTC; CDR3aa: CASSLVQGFVGGQETQYF
v_gene: TRBV21-1; abundance: NA; d_gene: NA; j_gene: TRBJ2-5; CDR3nt: TGTGCCAGCAGCAAGACTAGCGGGGCGGTACAAGAGACCCAGTACTTC; CDR3aa: CASSKTSGAVQETQYF
v_gene: TRBV6-1; abundance: NA; d_gene: NA; j_gene: TRBJ1-5; CDR3nt: TGTGCCAGCAGTGAAATTATGGCCCAGCATTTT; CDR3aa: CASSEIMAQHF
v_gene: TRBV5-1; abundance: NA; d_gene: TRBD1; j_gene: TRBJ2-5; CDR3nt: TGCGCCAGCACCTCACAGGGGGCACTCCAAGAGACCCAGTACTTC; CDR3aa: CASTSQGALQETQYF
v_gene: TRBV14; abundance: NA; d_gene: TRBD2; j_gene: TRBJ2-7; CDR3nt: TGTGCCAGCAGCCAAGGCCGGGGGGCCTACGAGCAGTACTTC; CDR3aa: CASSQGRGAYEQYF
v_gene: TRBV6-5; abundance: few; d_gene: NA; j_gene: TRBJ1-4; CDR3nt: TGTGCCAGCAGGCGAACGAGGGGGATGGGAGAAAAACTGTTTTTT; CDR3aa: CASRRTRGMGEKLFF
v_gene: TRBV5-1; abundance: NA; d_gene: TRBD1; j_gene: TRBJ2-5; CDR3nt: TGCGCCAGCAGCTCCTCAGGGGGACCAGAGACCCAGTACTTC; CDR3aa: CASSSSGGPETQYF
v_gene: TRBV27; abundance: NA; d_gene: NA; j_gene: TRBJ1-2; CDR3nt: TGTGCCAGCAGTTTCCGTTCCAACTATGGCTACACCTTC; CDR3aa: CASSFRSNYGYTF
v_gene: TRBV19; abundance: NA; d_gene: TRBD1; j_gene: TRBJ1-4; CDR3nt: TGTGCCAGTAGCCTCCGGGACAGTACGCAGTTGCCTAATGAAAAACTGTTTTTT; CDR3aa: CASSLRDSTQLPNEKLFF
v_gene: TRBV29-1; abundance: NA; d_gene: TRBD1; j_gene: TRBJ1-2; CDR3nt: TGCAGCGCCCTGACAGGGGGCGCCAGGGGCTACACCTTC; CDR3aa: CSALTGGARGYTF
v_gene: TRBV9; abundance: NA; d_gene: NA; j_gene: TRBJ1-2; CDR3nt: TGTGCCAGCAGCCCCCGACTCAACTATGGCTACACCTTC; CDR3aa: CASSPRLNYGYTF
v_gene: TRBV9; abundance: NA; d_gene: TRBD1; j_gene: TRBJ1-2; CDR3nt: TGTGCCAGCAGCGCCGGACAGGGAATAGGCTACACCTTC; CDR3aa: CASSAGQGIGYTF
v_gene: TRBV7-3; abundance: NA; d_gene: TRBD2; j_gene: TRBJ2-3; CDR3nt: TGTGCCAGCAGCTTAACCGCTAGCGGGGGGGCGGAGGGAGATACGCAGTATTTT; CDR3aa: CASSLTASGGAEGDTQYF
v_gene: TRBV29-1; abundance: NA; d_gene: TRBD1; j_gene: TRBJ2-7; CDR3nt: TGCAGCGTTGCCCGACAGGGTCGATCCTACGAGCAGTACTTC; CDR3aa: CSVARQGRSYEQYF
v_gene: TRBV19; abundance: NA; d_gene: NA; j_gene: TRBJ1-1; CDR3nt: TGTGCCAGTAGTATACGGCACAGGGTGACTGAAGCTTTCTTT; CDR3aa: CASSIRHRVTEAFF
v_gene: TRBV27; abundance: NA; d_gene: NA; j_gene: TRBJ2-1; CDR3nt: TGTGCCAGCAGTTTAGCGGGGCGTAATGAGCAGTTCTTC; CDR3aa: CASSLAGRNEQFF
v_gene: TRBV11-2; abundance: NA; d_gene: TRBD1; j_gene: TRBJ1-5; CDR3nt: TGTGCCAGCAGCTCTTCCGGGACAGGGAAAGGTGGCAATCAGCCCCAGCATTTT; CDR3aa: CASSSSGTGKGGNQPQHF
v_gene: TRBV27; abundance: few; d_gene: TRBD1; j_gene: TRBJ2-7; CDR3nt: TGTGCCAGCAACTTGGAACAGGGGAAGGTCGACTACGAGCAGTACTTC; CDR3aa: CASNLEQGKVDYEQYF
v_gene: TRBV4-1; abundance: few; d_gene: NA; j_gene: TRBJ2-4; CDR3nt: TGCGCCAGCAGCCCGACCCTCGGGAACATTCAGTACTTC; CDR3aa: CASSPTLGNIQYF
v_gene: TRBV11-2; abundance: NA; d_gene: NA; j_gene: TRBJ1-2; CDR3nt: TGTGCCAGCAGCTTAGACCCGGGGCGGAATCGTTGGGGCTACACCTTC; CDR3aa: CASSLDPGRNRWGYTF
v_gene: TRBV10-2; abundance: NA; d_gene: NA; j_gene: TRBJ1-2; CDR3nt: TGCGCCAGCAGTGAGACCGGGAACAACTATGGCTACACCTTC; CDR3aa: CASSETGNNYGYTF
v_gene: TRBV4-1; abundance: NA; d_gene: TRBD2; j_gene: TRBJ2-1; CDR3nt: TGCGCCAGCAGCGTCACCGGGACTAGCTTGTTTGAGTTCTTC; CDR3aa: CASSVTGTSLFEFF
v_gene: TRBV7-2; abundance: NA; d_gene: NA; j_gene: TRBJ2-1; CDR3nt: TGTGCCAGCAGCTTCGGATCAGTGGAGGAGCAGTTCTTC; CDR3aa: CASSFGSVEEQFF
v_gene: TRBV27; abundance: NA; d_gene: NA; j_gene: TRBJ2-7; CDR3nt: TGTGCCAGCAGTTTGCCCCACGAGCAGTACTTC; CDR3aa: CASSLPHEQYF
v_gene: TRBV27; abundance: few; d_gene: TRBD2; j_gene: TRBJ2-7; CDR3nt: TGTGCCAGCAGTTCGGGACTAGCCTCCTACGAGCAGTACTTC; CDR3aa: CASSSGLASYEQYF
v_gene: TRBV5-1; abundance: once; d_gene: TRBD2; j_gene: TRBJ2-3; CDR3nt: TGCGCCAGCAGCTTGATAGCGGGGGGTAAGGGGAGCACAGATACGCAGTATTTT; CDR3aa: CASSLIAGGKGSTDTQYF
v_gene: TRBV2; abundance: NA; d_gene: NA; j_gene: TRBJ1-5; CDR3nt: TGTGCCAGCAGTGATGGGAATAATCAGCCCCAGCATTTT; CDR3aa: CASSDGNNQPQHF
v_gene: TRBV18; abundance: NA; d_gene: NA; j_gene: TRBJ2-5; CDR3nt: TGTGCCAGCTCACCACCGGGGGTACAAGAGACCCAGTACTTC; CDR3aa: CASSPPGVQETQYF
v_gene: TRBV29-1; abundance: once; d_gene: NA; j_gene: TRBJ2-7; CDR3nt: TGCAGCGTTGACAATGGGGGCGAGCAGTACTTC; CDR3aa: CSVDNGGEQYF
v_gene: TRBV2; abundance: NA; d_gene: TRBD1; j_gene: TRBJ1-2; CDR3nt: TGTGCCAGCACCCTTCGACAGGGGCTGGGGTATGGCTACACCTTC; CDR3aa: CASTLRQGLGYGYTF
v_gene: TRBV28; abundance: NA; d_gene: TRBD1; j_gene: TRBJ2-1; CDR3nt: TGTGCCAGCAGTCCCCGGGACAGCCTTTACAATGAGCAGTTCTTC; CDR3aa: CASSPRDSLYNEQFF
v_gene: TRBV2; abundance: few; d_gene: NA; j_gene: TRBJ2-7; CDR3nt: TGTGCCAGCAGTGTTGAGGGAGTAAGCGAGCAGTACTTC; CDR3aa: CASSVEGVSEQYF
v_gene: TRBV13; abundance: NA; d_gene: TRBD1; j_gene: TRBJ2-1; CDR3nt: TGTGCCAGCAGCTTAGGAGACAGGGACCTCAATGAGCAGTTCTTC; CDR3aa: CASSLGDRDLNEQFF
v_gene: TRBV9; abundance: NA; d_gene: NA; j_gene: TRBJ1-3; CDR3nt: TGTGCCAGCAGCGTAGGGGGATTCCGGGATCTTGGAAACACCATATATTTT; CDR3aa: CASSVGGFRDLGNTIYF
v_gene: TRBV28; abundance: NA; d_gene: TRBD1; j_gene: TRBJ1-2; CDR3nt: TGTGCCAGCAGTCAAGGGGACAGGGCGATATATGGCTACACCTTC; CDR3aa: CASSQGDRAIYGYTF